A selection of T cell receptor beta chains follows, all from one sample in a study of blood T cell repertoires in COVID-19. Produced via immunoSEQ multiplex PCR; TCRdb's table is partial and in-frame only. The table lists under 200,000 clones, 70% to 90% of them singletons. Sequencing input: peripheral blood. The receptors come from a woman older than 75 with COVID-19, enrolled during active disease. Both conserved end residues are part of each CDR3.

>TRBJ1-5|TRBV6-5
CASTPGVNQPQHF
>TRBJ1-5|TRBV2
CASRRTGNSNQPQHF
>TRBJ1-4|TRBV28
CASIQGGLANEKLFF
>TRBJ1-1|TRBV2
CASSEPGVNTEAFF
>TRBJ1-2|TRBV5-6
CASSTGGGFGYTF
>TRBJ1-2|TRBV29-1
CSVGQGYSYGYTF
>TRBJ1-1|TRBV19
CASSINSMNTEAFF
>TRBJ1-1|TRBV10-3
CAISFHTNTEAFF
>TRBJ2-2|TRBV5-1
CASSLEGGINTGELFF
>TRBJ1-2|TRBV7-9
CASSLEGSGTGSGYTF
>TRBJ2-2|TRBV9
CASSVKAGYTGELFF
>TRBJ1-6|TRBV6-1
CASSETQGNSPLHF
>TRBJ2-1|TRBV19
CASSLTSRYYNEQFF
>TRBJ2-7|TRBV11-2
CASSPGLASSYEQYF
>TRBJ2-7|TRBV28
CASSVPDRGPAGEQYF
>TRBJ2-1|TRBV27
CASSLSLAGYNEQFF
>TRBJ1-2|TRBV28
CASSMPGGGDYGYTF
>TRBJ1-6|TRBV28
CASSPAGPSNSPLHF
>TRBJ2-2|TRBV19
CASIWTVELFF
>TRBJ1-4|TRBV6-5
CASTGIAREKLFF
>TRBJ2-1|TRBV6-2/TRBV6-3
CASSYSAGGPYNEQFF
>TRBJ1-1|TRBV5-4
CASSLLGSPNTEAFF
>TRBJ2-5|TRBV5-1
CASSLAMPGQETQYF
>TRBJ1-1|TRBV10-3
CAINREVNTEAFF
>TRBJ2-2|TRBV27
CASSSLGLAESTGELFF
>-|TRBV5-1
CASSLSGTYDNEQYF
>TRBJ1-2|TRBV19
CASSATVSYGYTF
>TRBJ1-1|TRBV3-1/TRBV3-2
CASRHGTGTEAFF
>TRBJ1-1|TRBV14
CASSLGQGGTEAFF
>TRBJ1-5|TRBV16
CASSQGFGENQPQHF
>TRBJ1-2|TRBV5-5
CASSLTGGNYGYTF
>TRBJ2-1|TRBV6-1
CASSEATSGRVEVSNEQFF
>TRBJ2-2|TRBV7-2
CASSPPGLGSGELFF
>TRBJ1-2|TRBV6-5
CASSLRQGGGYTF
>TRBJ1-2|TRBV29-1
CSTYAGGDGYTF
>TRBJ1-1|TRBV28
CASSSLQGANTEAFF
>TRBJ1-1|TRBV28
CASRQPFRGQFTEAFF
>TRBJ1-1|TRBV20-1
CSARGEGAAFF
>TRBJ2-7|TRBV6-2/TRBV6-3
CASSFGGQGPEQYF
>TRBJ2-2|TRBV4-3
CASSQDSGIGELFF
>TRBJ2-7|TRBV27
CASSTYRGARSSYEQYF
>TRBJ1-1|TRBV10-3
CAILNRLNTEAFF
>TRBJ1-1|TRBV5-1
CASSLQNTEAFF
>TRBJ1-5|TRBV19
CASDRDRGYQPQHF